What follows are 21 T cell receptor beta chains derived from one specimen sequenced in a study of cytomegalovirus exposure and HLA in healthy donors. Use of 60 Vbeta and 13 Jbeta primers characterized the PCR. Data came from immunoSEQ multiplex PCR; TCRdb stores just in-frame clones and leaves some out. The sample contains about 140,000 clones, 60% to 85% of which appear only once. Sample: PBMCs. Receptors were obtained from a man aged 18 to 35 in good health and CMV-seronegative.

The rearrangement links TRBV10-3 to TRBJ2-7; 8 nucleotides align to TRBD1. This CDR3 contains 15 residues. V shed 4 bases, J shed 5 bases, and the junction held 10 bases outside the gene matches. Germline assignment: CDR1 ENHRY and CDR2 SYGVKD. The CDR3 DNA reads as TGTGCCATCAGTGTCCTTCGGACAGGGAGGAACGAGCAGTACTTC. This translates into CAISVLRTGRNEQYF.

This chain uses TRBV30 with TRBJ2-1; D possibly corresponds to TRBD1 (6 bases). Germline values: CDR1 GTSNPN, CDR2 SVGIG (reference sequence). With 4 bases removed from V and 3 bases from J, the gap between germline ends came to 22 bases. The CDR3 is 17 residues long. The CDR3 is CAWIGLQGLFNYNEQFF. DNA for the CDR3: TGTGCCTGGATTGGGTTACAGGGTCTCTTCAACTACAATGAGCAGTTCTTC.

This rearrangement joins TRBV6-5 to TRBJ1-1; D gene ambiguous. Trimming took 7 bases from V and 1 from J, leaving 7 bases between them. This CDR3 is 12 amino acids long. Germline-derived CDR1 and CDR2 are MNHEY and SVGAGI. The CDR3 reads CASTPGNTEAFF. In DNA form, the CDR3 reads TGTGCCAGCACCCCAGGGAACACTGAAGCTTTCTTT.

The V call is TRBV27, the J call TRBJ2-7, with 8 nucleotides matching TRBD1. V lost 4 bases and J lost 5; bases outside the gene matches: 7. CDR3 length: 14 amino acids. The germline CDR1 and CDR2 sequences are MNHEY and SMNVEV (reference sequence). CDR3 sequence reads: CASSWWQGANEQYF. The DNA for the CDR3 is TGTGCCAGCAGTTGGTGGCAGGGGGCGAACGAGCAGTACTTC.

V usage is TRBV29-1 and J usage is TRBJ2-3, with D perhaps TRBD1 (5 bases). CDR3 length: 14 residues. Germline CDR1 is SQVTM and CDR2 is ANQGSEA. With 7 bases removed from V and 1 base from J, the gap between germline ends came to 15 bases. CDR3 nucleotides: TGCAGCGGCCAGGGCACATCCCGCACAGATACGCAGTATTTT. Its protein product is CSGQGTSRTDTQYF.

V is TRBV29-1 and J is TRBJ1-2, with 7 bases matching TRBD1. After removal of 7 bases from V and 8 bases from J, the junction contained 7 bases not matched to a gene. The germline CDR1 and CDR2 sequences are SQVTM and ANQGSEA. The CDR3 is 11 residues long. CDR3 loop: CSADRVSGYTF. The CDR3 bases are TGCAGCGCCGACAGGGTCAGCGGCTACACCTTC.

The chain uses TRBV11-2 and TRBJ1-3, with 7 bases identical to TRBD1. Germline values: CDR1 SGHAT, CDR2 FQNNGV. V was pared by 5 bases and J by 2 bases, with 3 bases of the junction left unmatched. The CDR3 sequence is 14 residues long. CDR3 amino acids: CASSAGTAGNTIYF. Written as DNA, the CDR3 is TGTGCCAGCAGCGCCGGGACAGCTGGAAACACCATATATTTT.

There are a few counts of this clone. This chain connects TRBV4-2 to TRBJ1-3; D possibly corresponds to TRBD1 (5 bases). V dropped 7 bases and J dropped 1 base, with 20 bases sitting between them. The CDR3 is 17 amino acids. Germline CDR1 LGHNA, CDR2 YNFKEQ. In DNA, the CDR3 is TGTGCCAGCACCCCCTCGGCAACAGGAAAGTCTGGAAACACCATATATTTT. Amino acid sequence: CASTPSATGKSGNTIYF.

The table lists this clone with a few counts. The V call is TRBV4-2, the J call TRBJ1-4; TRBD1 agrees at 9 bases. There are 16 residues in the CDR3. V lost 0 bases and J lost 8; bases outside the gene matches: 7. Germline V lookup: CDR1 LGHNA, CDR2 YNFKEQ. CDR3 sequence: CASSQEVGQGREKLFF. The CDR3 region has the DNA TGTGCCAGCAGCCAAGAGGTGGGACAGGGAAGAGAAAAACTGTTTTTT.

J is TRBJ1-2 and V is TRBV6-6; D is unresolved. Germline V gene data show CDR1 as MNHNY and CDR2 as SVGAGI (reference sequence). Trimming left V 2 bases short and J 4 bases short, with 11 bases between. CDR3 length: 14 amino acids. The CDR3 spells CASSYALLIYGYTF. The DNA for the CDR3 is TGTGCCAGCAGTTACGCCTTACTGATCTATGGCTACACCTTC.

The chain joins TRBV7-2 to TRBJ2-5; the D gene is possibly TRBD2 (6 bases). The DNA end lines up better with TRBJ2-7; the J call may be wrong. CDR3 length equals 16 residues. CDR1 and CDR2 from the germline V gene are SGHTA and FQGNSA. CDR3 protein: CASSLDPVAGPYEQYF. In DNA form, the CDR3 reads TGTGCCAGCAGCTTAGATCCGGTTGCGGGGCCTTACGAGCAGTACTTC.

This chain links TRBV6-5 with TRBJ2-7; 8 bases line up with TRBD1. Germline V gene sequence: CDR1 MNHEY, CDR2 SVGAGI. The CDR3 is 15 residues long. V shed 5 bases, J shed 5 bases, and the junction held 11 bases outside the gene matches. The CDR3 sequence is CASSQNPTGGNEQYF. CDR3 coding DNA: TGTGCCAGCAGTCAAAACCCCACAGGGGGGAACGAGCAGTACTTC.

CDR3 loop: CASSQGKGARNQPQHF. The CDR3 DNA follows: TGCGCCAGCAGCCAAGGTAAAGGGGCGCGCAATCAGCCCCAGCATTTT. V is TRBV4-1 and J is TRBJ1-5; possibly TRBD1 for D (5 bases). CDR1 is MGHRA and CDR2 is YSYEKL in the germline V gene. There are 16 residues in the CDR3. V was cut by 1 base and J by 2 bases, with 12 bases left in between.

For the CDR3, the DNA is TGTGCTAGTGGTTTGGGAGAGAGGGAGGGGGGCGAGACCCAGTACTTC. Protein sequence: CASGLGEREGGETQYF. This sequence joins TRBV12-5 and TRBJ2-5, with D possibly matching TRBD2 (7 bases). Looked up from germline, CDR1 is LGHNT and CDR2 is FRNRAP. This CDR3 has 16 amino acids. Trimming shortened V by 1 base and J by 5 bases, and 17 bases separated the two germline ends.

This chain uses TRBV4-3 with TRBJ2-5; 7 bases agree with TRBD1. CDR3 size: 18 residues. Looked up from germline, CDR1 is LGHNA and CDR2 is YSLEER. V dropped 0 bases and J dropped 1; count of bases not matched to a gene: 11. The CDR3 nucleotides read TGCGCCAGCAGCCAAGAAGGGGTCAGGGCAGGGGGCCAAGAGACCCAGTACTTC. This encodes CASSQEGVRAGGQETQYF.

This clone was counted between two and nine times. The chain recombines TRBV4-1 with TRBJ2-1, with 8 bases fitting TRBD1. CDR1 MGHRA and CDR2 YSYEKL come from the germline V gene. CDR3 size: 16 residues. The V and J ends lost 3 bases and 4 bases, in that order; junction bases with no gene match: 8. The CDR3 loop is CASSHRQGIGYNEQFF. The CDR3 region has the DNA TGCGCCAGCAGCCACAGACAGGGGATCGGGTACAATGAGCAGTTCTTC.

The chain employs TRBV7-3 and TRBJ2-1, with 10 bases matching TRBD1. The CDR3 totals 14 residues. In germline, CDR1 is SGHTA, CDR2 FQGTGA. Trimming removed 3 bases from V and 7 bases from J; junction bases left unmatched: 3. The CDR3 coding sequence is TGTGCCAGCAGCTTGGGACAGGGGATAAATGAGCAGTTCTTC. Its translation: CASSLGQGINEQFF. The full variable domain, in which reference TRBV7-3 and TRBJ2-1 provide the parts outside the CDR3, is GAGVSQTPSNKVTEKGKYVELRCDPISGHTALYWYRQSLGQGPEFLIYFQGTGAADDSGLPNDRFFAVRPEGSVSTLKIQRTERGDSAVYLCASSLGQGINEQFFGPGTRLTVL.

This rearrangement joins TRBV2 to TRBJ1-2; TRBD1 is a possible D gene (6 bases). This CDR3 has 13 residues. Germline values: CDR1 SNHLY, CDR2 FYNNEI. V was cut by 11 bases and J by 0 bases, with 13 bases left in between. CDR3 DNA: TGTGCCGTGACAGGACCTCCTAACTATGGCTACACCTTC. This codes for CAVTGPPNYGYTF.

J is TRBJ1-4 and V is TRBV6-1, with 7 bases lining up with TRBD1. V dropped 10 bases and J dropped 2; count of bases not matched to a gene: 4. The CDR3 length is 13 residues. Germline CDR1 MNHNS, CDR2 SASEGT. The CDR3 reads CATTTGTNEKLFF. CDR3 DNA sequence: TGTGCCACCACGACAGGGACTAATGAAAAACTGTTTTTT.

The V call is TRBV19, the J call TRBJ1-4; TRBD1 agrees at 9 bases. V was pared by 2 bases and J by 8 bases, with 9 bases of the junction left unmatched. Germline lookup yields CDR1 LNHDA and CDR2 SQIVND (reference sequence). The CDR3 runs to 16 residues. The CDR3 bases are TGTGCCAGTAGTATACCAAACAGGGGGCTAGGAGAAAAACTGTTTTTT. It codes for CASSIPNRGLGEKLFF.

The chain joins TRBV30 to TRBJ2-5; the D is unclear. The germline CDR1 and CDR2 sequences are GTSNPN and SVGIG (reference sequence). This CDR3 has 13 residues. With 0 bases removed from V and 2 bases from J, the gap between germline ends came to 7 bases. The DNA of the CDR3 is TGTGCCTGGAGTGTACAGATTCAAGAGACCCAGTACTTC. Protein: CAWSVQIQETQYF.